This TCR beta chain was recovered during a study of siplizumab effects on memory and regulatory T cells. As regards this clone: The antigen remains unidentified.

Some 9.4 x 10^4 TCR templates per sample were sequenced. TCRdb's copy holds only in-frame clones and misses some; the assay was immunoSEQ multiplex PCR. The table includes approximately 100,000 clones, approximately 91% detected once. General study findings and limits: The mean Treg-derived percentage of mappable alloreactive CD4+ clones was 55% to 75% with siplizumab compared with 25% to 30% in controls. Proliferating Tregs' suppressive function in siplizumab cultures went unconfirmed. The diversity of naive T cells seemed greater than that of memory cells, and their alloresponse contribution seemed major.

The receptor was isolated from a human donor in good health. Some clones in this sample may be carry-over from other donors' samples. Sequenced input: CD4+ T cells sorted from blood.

The CDR3 reads CASSSQGEFYEQYF. The CDR3 DNA reads as TGTGCCAGCAGCTCCCAGGGTGAGTTCTACGAGCAGTACTTC. The chain carries TRBV7-9 and TRBJ2-7; perhaps TRBD1 as D (5 bases). Germline CDR1 reads SEHNR; CDR2 reads FQNEAQ (reference sequence). V lost 4 bases and J 3 bases, leaving 13 bases between the germline ends. The CDR3 consists of 14 residues.